This T cell receptor (beta chain) is drawn from a study of blood T cell repertoires in COVID-19. Study background: From the United States, Italy and Spain came samples of acute and convalescent COVID-19. Nucleic acid was either cDNA or gDNA, and it came from T cells, B-cell-depleted T cells, or PBMCs.

This clone showed up just a few times. Original processing notes: Amplification from reference gene primers served as the basis for estimated nucleated cell counts. Assay: immunoSEQ multiplex PCR; the TCRdb copy retains only in-frame clones and omits some. V and J calls plus clone size are reproduced from that table; the DNA served to infer D and trimming. This table holds around 160,000 clones, about 89% found once. The germline V gene has CDR1 MNHNS and CDR2 SASEGT. The CDR3 spans 14 residues. The V end was cut by 3 bases, the J end by 5 bases, with 8 bases between. This sequence joins TRBV6-1 and TRBJ1-6, with D unclear. This TCR derives from a man older than 75 with acute or convalescent COVID-19. What was sequenced was peripheral blood. The CDR3 DNA follows: TGTGCCAGCAGTGAGGCAGTCAATAATTCACCCCTCCACTTT. The encoded protein is CASSEAVNNSPLHF.